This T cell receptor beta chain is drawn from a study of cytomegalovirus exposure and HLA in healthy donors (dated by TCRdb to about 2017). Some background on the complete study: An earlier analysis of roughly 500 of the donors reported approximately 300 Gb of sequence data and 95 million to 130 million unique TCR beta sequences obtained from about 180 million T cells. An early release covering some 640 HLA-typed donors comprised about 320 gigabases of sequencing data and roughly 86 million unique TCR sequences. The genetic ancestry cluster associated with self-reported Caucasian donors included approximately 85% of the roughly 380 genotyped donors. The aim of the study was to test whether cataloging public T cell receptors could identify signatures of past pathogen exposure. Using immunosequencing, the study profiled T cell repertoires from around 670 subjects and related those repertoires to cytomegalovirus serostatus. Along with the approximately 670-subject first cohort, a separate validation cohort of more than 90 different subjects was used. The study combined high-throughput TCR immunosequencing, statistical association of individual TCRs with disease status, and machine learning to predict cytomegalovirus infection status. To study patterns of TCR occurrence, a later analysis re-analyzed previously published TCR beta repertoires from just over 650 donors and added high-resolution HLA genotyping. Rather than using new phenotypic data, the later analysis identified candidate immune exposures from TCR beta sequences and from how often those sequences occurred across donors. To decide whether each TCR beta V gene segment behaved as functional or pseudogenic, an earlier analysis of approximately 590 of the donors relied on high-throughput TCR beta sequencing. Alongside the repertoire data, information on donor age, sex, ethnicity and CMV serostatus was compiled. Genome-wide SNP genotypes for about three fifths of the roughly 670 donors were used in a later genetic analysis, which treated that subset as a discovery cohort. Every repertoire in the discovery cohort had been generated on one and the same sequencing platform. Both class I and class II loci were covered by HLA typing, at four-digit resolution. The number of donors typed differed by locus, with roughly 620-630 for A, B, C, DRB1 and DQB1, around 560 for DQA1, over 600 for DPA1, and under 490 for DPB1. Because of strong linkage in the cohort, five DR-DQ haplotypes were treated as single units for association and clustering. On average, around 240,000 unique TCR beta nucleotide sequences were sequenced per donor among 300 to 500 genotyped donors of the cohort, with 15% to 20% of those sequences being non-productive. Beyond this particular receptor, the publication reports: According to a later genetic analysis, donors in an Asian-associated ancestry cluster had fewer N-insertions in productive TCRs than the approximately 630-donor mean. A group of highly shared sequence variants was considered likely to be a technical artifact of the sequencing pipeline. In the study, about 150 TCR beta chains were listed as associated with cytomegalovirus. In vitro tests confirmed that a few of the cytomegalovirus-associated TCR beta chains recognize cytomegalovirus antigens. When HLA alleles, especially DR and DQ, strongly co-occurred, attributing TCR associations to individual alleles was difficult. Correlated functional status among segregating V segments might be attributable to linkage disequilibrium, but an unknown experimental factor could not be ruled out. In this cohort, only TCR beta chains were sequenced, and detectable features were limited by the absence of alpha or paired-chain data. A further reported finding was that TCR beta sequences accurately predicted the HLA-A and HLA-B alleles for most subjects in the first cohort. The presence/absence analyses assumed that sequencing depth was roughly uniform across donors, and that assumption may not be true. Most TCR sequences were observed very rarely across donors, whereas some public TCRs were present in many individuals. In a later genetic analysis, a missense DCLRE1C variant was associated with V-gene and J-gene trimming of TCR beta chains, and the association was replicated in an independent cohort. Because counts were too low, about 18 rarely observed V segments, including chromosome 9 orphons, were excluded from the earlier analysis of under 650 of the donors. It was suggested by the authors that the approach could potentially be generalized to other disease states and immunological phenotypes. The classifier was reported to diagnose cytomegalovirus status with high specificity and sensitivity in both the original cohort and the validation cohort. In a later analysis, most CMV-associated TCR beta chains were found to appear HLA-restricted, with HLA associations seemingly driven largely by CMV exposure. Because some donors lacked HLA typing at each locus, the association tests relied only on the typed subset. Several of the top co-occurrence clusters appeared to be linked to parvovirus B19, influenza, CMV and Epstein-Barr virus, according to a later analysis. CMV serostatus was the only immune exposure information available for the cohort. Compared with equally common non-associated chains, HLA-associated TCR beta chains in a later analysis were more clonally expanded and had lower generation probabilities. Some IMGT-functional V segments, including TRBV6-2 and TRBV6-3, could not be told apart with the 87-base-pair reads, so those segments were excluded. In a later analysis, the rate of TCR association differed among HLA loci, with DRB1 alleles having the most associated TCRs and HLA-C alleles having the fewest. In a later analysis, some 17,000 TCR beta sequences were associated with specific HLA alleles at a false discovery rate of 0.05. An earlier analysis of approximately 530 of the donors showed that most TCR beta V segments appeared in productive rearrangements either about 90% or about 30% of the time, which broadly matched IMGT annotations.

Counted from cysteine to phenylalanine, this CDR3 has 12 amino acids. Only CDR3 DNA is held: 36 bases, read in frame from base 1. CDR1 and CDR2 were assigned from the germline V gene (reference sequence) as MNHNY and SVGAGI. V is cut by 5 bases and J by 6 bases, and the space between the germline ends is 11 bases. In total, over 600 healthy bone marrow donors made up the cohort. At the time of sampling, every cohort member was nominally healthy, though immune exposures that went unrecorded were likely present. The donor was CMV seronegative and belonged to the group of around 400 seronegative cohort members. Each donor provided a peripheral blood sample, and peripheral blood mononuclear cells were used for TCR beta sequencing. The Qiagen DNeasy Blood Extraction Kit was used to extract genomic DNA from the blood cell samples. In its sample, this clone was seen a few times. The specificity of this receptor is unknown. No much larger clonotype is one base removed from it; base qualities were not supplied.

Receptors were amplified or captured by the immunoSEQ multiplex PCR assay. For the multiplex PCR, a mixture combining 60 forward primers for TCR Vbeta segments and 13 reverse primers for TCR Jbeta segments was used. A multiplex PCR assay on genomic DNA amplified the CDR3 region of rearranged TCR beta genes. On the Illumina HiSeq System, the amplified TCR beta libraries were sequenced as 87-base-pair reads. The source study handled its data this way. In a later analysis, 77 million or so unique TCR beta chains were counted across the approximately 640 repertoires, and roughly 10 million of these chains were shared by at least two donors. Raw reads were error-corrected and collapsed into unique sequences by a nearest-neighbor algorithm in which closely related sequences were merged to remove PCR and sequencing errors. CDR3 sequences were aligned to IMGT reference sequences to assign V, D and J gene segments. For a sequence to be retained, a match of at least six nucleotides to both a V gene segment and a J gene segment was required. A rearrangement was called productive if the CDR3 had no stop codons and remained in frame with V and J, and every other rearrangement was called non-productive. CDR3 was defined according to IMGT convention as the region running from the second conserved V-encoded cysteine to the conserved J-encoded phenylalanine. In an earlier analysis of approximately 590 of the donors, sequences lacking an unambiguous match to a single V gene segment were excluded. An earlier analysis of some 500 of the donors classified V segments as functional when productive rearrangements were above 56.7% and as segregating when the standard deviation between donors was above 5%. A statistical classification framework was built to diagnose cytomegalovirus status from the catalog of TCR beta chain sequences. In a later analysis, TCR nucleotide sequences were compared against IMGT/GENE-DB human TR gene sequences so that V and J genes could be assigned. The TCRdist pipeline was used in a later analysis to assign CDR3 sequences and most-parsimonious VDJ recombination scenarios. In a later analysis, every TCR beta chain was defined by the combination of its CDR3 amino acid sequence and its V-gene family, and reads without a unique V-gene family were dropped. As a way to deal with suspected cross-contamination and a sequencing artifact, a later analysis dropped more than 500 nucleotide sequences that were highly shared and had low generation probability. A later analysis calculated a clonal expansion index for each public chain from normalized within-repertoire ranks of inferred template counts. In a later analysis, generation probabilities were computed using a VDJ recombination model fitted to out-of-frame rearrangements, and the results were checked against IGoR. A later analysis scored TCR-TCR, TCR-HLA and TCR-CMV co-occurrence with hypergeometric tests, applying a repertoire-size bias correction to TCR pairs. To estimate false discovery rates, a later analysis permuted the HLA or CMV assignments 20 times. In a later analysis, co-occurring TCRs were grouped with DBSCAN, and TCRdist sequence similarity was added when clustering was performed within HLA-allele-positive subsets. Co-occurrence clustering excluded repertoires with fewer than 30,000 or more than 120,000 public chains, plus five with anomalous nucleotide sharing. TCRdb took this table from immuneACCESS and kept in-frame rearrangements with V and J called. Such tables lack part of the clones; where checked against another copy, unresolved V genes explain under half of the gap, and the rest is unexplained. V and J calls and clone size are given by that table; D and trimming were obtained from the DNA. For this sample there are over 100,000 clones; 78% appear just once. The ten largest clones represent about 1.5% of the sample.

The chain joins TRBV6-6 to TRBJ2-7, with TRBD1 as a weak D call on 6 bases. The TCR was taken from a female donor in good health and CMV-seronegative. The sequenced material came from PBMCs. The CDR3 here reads CASSMNRVEQYF. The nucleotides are TGTGCCAGCAGTATGAACAGGGTCGAGCAGTACTTC.